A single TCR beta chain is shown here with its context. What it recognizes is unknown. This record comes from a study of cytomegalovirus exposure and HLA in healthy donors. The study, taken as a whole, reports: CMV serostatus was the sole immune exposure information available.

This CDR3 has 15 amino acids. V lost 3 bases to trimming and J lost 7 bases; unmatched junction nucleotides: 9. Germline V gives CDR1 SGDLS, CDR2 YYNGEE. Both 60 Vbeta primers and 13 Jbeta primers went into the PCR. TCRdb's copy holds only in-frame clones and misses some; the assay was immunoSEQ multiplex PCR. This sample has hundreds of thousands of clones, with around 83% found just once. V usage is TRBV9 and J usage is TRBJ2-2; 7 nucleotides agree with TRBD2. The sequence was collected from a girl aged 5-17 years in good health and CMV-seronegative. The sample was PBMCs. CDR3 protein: CASSARGTKVGELFF. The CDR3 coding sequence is TGTGCCAGCAGCGCCCGTGGGACTAAGGTCGGGGAGCTGTTTTTT.